This T cell receptor beta chain emerged from a study of T cell responses to AZD1222 COVID-19 vaccine. Across the whole study: Analysis merged second doses at about 4 or about 12 weeks. Study results and limitations: Of spike-specific TCRs, nearly half reportedly target regions left unmutated in variants. Only six or seven AZD1222 recipients tested seropositive at baseline.

Trimming took 1 base from V and 8 from J; bases not matched to a gene: 6. Germline V gene lookup returns CDR1 LGHDT and CDR2 YNNKEL (reference sequence). This CDR3 is 14 amino acids long. A note on this clone: Antigen unknown.

Libraries were prepared by immunoSEQ multiplex PCR; TCRdb keeps only in-frame clonotypes and omits some of them. Of some 130,000 clones in the sample, roughly 85% were seen once. The specimen was peripheral blood, collected on day 0 of AZD1222 vaccination. This receptor was obtained from an adult in good health. This chain uses TRBV3-1 (or the pseudogene TRBV3-2) with TRBJ1-1; 8 nucleotides agree with TRBD1. The CDR3 DNA sequence: TGTGCCAGCAGCCAAGCCGGACAGGGATTAGAAGCTTTCTTT. It is translated as CASSQAGQGLEAFF.